The next 10 T cell receptor beta chains were all read from a single sample in a study of cytomegalovirus exposure and HLA in healthy donors. Both 60 Vbeta primers and 13 Jbeta primers went into the PCR. Sequencing was performed with immunoSEQ multiplex PCR; in TCRdb, only in-frame clones are kept and a portion is missing. This table has about 140,000 clones, roughly four fifths appearing once. Material: PBMCs. The origin of the receptors is a female donor in good health and CMV-seronegative.

The V and J genes are TRBV20-1 and TRBJ2-4, with D possibly matching TRBD2 (5 bases). Trimming cost V 4 bases and J 6 bases, with 7 bases left between them. Per germline, CDR1 DFQATT and CDR2 SNEGSKA (reference sequence). This CDR3 region has 11 residues. The CDR3 loop is CSATRGNIQYF. Written as DNA, the CDR3 is TGCAGTGCTACTCGGGGAAACATTCAGTACTTC.

The genes are TRBV6-1 and TRBJ1-5; 10 bases are shared with TRBD1. The CDR3 runs 16 residues. Germline CDR1 reads MNHNS; CDR2 reads SASEGT. The V and J ends lost 4 bases and 3 bases, in that order; junction bases with no gene match: 6. Here the CDR3 DNA reads TGTGCCAGCAGTGTTGTCGGGACAGGGGACAATCAGCCCCAGCATTTT. Its translation is CASSVVGTGDNQPQHF.

The chain couples TRBV5-1 to TRBJ2-1, with D maybe TRBD2 (6 bases). Germline values: CDR1 SGHRS, CDR2 YFSETQ. The CDR3 runs 15 residues. V lost 4 bases and J 0 bases, leaving 11 bases between the germline ends. The CDR3 reads CASSTSTSSYNEQFF. The DNA of the CDR3 is TGCGCCAGCAGCACTAGCACCAGCTCCTACAATGAGCAGTTCTTC.

The rearrangement joins TRBV30 to TRBJ2-3, with 8 bases fitting TRBD2. Trimming took 3 bases from V and 4 from J; bases not matched to a gene: 0. The CDR3 runs to 12 residues. Germline loops: CDR1 GTSNPN, CDR2 SVGIG (reference sequence). CDR3 amino acids: CAWRREADTQYF. The CDR3 coding sequence is TGTGCCTGGAGGCGGGAGGCAGATACGCAGTATTTT.

The rearrangement links TRBV6-6 to TRBJ1-5, with TRBD1 matching over 7 bases. Germline V gene sequence: CDR1 MNHNY, CDR2 SVGAGI (reference sequence). V dropped 6 bases and J dropped 0; count of bases not matched to a gene: 5. The CDR3 runs 15 residues. The CDR3 region is CASRRQGNSNQPQHF. DNA of the CDR3: TGTGCCAGCAGACGACAGGGAAATAGCAATCAGCCCCAGCATTTT.

The rearrangement uses TRBV10-3 and TRBJ2-2, with TRBD1 identical over 7 bases. J gave up 3 bases and V 8 bases, and 9 bases lay outside the gene matches. Germline CDR1 reads ENHRY; CDR2 reads SYGVKD. The CDR3 is 15 residues long. This chain's CDR3 is CAIRQGPADTGELFF. CDR3 nucleotides: TGTGCCATCCGACAGGGCCCGGCGGACACCGGGGAGCTGTTTTTT.

This rearrangement joins TRBV4-1 to TRBJ1-5; no clear D gene. Trimming shortened V by 1 base and J by 0 bases, and 7 bases separated the two germline ends. This CDR3 has 15 amino acids. From germline, CDR1 is MGHRA and CDR2 YSYEKL. The CDR3 bases are TGCGCCAGCAGCCAAGGCCAGAATAGCAATCAGCCCCAGCATTTT. Amino acid sequence: CASSQGQNSNQPQHF.

The chain has TRBV9 and TRBJ2-3; 7 nucleotides line up with TRBD2. CDR1 and CDR2 (germline): SGDLS, YYNGEE. V was clipped by 0 bases and J by 4 bases; unmatched bases: 8. This CDR3 comprises 16 residues. The CDR3 sequence is CASSVAAGRLSDTQYF. CDR3 nucleotides: TGTGCCAGCAGCGTAGCAGCGGGGAGGCTGTCAGATACGCAGTATTTT.

The V and J genes are TRBV7-9 and TRBJ2-7, with 9 bases matching TRBD2. CDR3 length: 15 residues. The V and J ends lost 5 bases and 2 bases, in that order; junction bases with no gene match: 7. Germline CDR1 and CDR2: SEHNR and FQNEAQ (reference sequence). The CDR3 DNA reads as TGTGCCAGCAGCGCCCCTAGCGGGATACCCTACGAGCAGTACTTC. Residues: CASSAPSGIPYEQYF.

This chain's CDR3 is CASSGSGGAIMDEQYF. DNA of the CDR3: TGCGCCAGCAGCGGGTCAGGGGGCGCCATTATGGACGAGCAGTACTTC. The rearrangement links TRBV5-1 to TRBJ2-7, with TRBD1 matching over 8 bases. The trim removed 4 bases at V and 5 bases at J, leaving 14 bases unmatched. CDR3 length equals 16 residues. Germline CDR1 is SGHRS and CDR2 is YFSETQ.